The rows below give T cell receptor beta chains drawn from one sample of a study of CXCR3-negative and CXCR3-positive naive CD8 T cells. With the 5' RACE reads reprocessed, TCRdb shows one record per CDR3 protein and no DNA. The record lists under 70,000 distinct CDR3 sequences, of which the ten most abundant hold around 5%. The sequenced material came from naive CXCR3+ CD8+ T cells from blood. These receptors came from a human donor in good health. Some clones in this sample may be carry-over from other donors' samples. Each CDR3 is given with its conserved first and last residue. The order of the fields is V gene, J gene, CDR3 protein.

V: TRBV27; J: TRBJ1-2; CDR3: CASSSSGRVEGGYTF
V: TRBV7-9; J: TRBJ2-7; CDR3: CASSLILGDSAYEQYF
V: TRBV10-3; J: TRBJ1-5; CDR3: CAISSPRQPQHF
V: TRBV14; J: TRBJ2-3; CDR3: CASSQEGTSGTDTQYF
V: TRBV7-8; J: TRBJ2-7; CDR3: CASSFGLAGAYEQYF
V: TRBV10-3; J: TRBJ2-5; CDR3: CAISEESGETQYF
V: TRBV6-4; J: TRBJ2-4; CDR3: CASSRPQGFKYF
V: TRBV29-1; J: TRBJ2-2; CDR3: CSVEDLEARELFF
V: TRBV10-2; J: TRBJ1-5; CDR3: CASSESTGNSNQPQHF
V: TRBV7-2; J: TRBJ2-7; CDR3: CASSLVQRSHEQYF
V: TRBV7-2; J: TRBJ1-2; CDR3: CASSPDRGTGYTF
V: TRBV29-1; J: TRBJ1-2; CDR3: CSVVSDSYGYTF
V: TRBV19; J: TRBJ1-5; CDR3: CASSIPTGLQPQHF
V: TRBV5-6; J: TRBJ2-7; CDR3: CASSSRTVSYEQYF
V: TRBV7-6; J: TRBJ2-7; CDR3: CASSLGPGGSIGEQYF
V: TRBV29-1; J: TRBJ2-1; CDR3: CSAGQPSYNEQFF
V: TRBV28; J: TRBJ1-2; CDR3: CASSQGGGGYTF
V: TRBV12-3/TRBV12-4; J: TRBJ1-1; CDR3: CASSFPGQGFTEAFF
V: TRBV15; J: TRBJ2-3; CDR3: CATSRDFAESFSTDTQYF
V: TRBV21-1; J: TRBJ2-7; CDR3: CAPQWFGGHRSYEQYF
V: TRBV5-1; J: TRBJ1-1; CDR3: CASSSGGMWNTEAFF
V: TRBV6-2/TRBV6-3; J: TRBJ2-2; CDR3: CASSGLAGEVTGELFF